Sequencing of this TCR beta chain was carried out in a study of T cell clusters in autoimmune cytopenias. TRB was amplified from 250 ng of peripheral blood genomic DNA per sample. TRB rearrangements were amplified by touch-down multiplex PCR with mixed TRB-A/B primers. Using the multiplex PCR reads, TCRdb records one entry per CDR3 protein without DNA. The table counts 11,000 or so distinct CDR3 sequences; about 20% lies in the top ten. This sample was also put to use in a study of T cell repertoires in aging, cancer and after chemotherapy.

The sequencing input was peripheral blood. This clonotype was sampled from a human donor in good health.

This CDR3 reads CASSLGLAGDNNEQFF. The chain carries TRBV5-4 and TRBJ2-1; without DNA, the TCRdb call of TRBD2 cannot be checked. In germline, CDR1 is SGHNT, CDR2 YYREEE (reference sequence). The CDR3 runs to 16 residues.